This T cell receptor (beta chain) was retrieved from a study of shared clonotypes between healthy human individuals. The data were produced by immunoSEQ multiplex PCR, yet TCRdb's version contains in-frame clones alone and is incomplete. The sample lists around 2.5 million clones, roughly 93% occurring once. In regard to this clone: Its antigen is not identified.

Study conclusions and caveats: Since donors were few, the genetic and exposure-history diversity represented was limited. Sample collection involved blood only; tissue repertoires are likely different.

Subsets obtained from CD4+ cells comprised CD45RA+ naive and CD45RA-negative memory cells. The sequenced sample consisted of naive CD4+ T cells from PBMCs. Subset specified: CD45RA+ positively selected. The source of this sequence is a man in his late teens or twenties in good health. Some clones in this sample may be carry-over from other donors' samples.

The CDR3 DNA reads TGCAGCGCCCGGGGACAGGGAGAAGGCACTGAAGCTTTCTTT. Encoded protein: CSARGQGEGTEAFF. The rearrangement joins TRBV29-1 to TRBJ1-1; 9 bases match TRBD1. Trimming removed 7 bases from V and 4 bases from J; junction bases left unmatched: 10. Per germline, CDR1 SQVTM and CDR2 ANQGSEA. This CDR3 region has 14 residues.